Presented here are 11 T cell receptor beta chains from one specimen sequenced in a study of blood T cell repertoires in COVID-19. This table comes from immunoSEQ multiplex PCR, and its TCRdb copy is limited to in-frame clones, with some not included. Among under 95,000 clones, less than 90% were seen once, and the ten largest hold 11%. Source material: peripheral blood. Receptors were obtained from a human donor in a cohort sampled during active COVID-19.

This chain joins TRBV5-1 and TRBJ2-5; possible D gene TRBD2, 5 bases. The CDR3 totals 16 residues. With 3 bases removed from V and 2 bases from J, the gap between germline ends came to 17 bases. From germline, CDR1 is SGHRS and CDR2 YFSETQ. CDR3 nucleotides: TGCGCCAGCAGCTACCTCGCGGACTCCCCACAAGAGACCCAGTACTTC. It codes for CASSYLADSPQETQYF.

This clone was counted at least ten times. The rearrangement joins TRBV5-1 to TRBJ2-1; TRBD1 agrees at 11 bases. CDR1 and CDR2 (germline): SGHRS, YFSETQ. With 3 bases clipped from V and 9 bases from J, the junction kept 5 bases outside the gene matches. The CDR3 covers 14 residues. CDR3 sequence reads: CASSSRTGGGEQFF. The CDR3 nucleotides are TGCGCCAGCAGCTCCCGGACAGGGGGCGGTGAGCAGTTCTTC.

The chain links TRBV6-5 to TRBJ1-3; 10 bases are shared with TRBD1. CDR3 length: 15 residues. V dropped 6 bases and J dropped 2; count of bases not matched to a gene: 4. CDR1 and CDR2 (germline): MNHEY, SVGAGI. The CDR3 sequence is CASSPGQGPGNTIYF. The CDR3 coding sequence is TGTGCCAGCAGCCCGGGACAGGGGCCTGGAAACACCATATATTTT.

CDR3 sequence (DNA): TGCGCCAGCAGCTTGGAAGGGACAGCCTCTGGAAACACCATATATTTT. Its protein product is CASSLEGTASGNTIYF. The chain recombines TRBV5-1 with TRBJ1-3; 7 bases fit TRBD1. Germline V CDR1 and CDR2: SGHRS, YFSETQ. This CDR3 has 16 residues. V shed 0 bases, J shed 0 bases, and the junction held 3 bases outside the gene matches.

The chain joins TRBV7-8 to TRBJ2-3; 10 bases fit TRBD2. The V gene end was trimmed by 5 bases and the J gene end by 4 bases; junction bases not matched to a gene: 15. The germline V gene has CDR1 SGHVS and CDR2 FQNEAQ. The CDR3 totals 18 residues. CDR3 nucleotide sequence: TGTGCCAGCAGCAGGACAAGCGGGAGGGCCTCGGTCTCAGATACGCAGTATTTT. The encoded protein is CASSRTSGRASVSDTQYF.

The rearrangement joins TRBV30 to TRBJ1-5; 9 bases map to TRBD1. The CDR3 loop spans 14 amino acids. The V gene end was trimmed by 3 bases and the J gene end by 6 bases; junction bases not matched to a gene: 6. Looked up from germline, CDR1 is GTSNPN and CDR2 is SVGIG (reference sequence). CDR3 sequence (DNA): TGTGCCTGGAGCGTAACAGGGGGCGGTCAGCCCCAGCATTTT. Residues: CAWSVTGGGQPQHF.

This chain joins TRBV29-1 and TRBJ1-2; 9 bases are a match to TRBD1. Per the germline V gene, CDR1 is SQVTM and CDR2 is ANQGSEA. The CDR3 loop spans 14 amino acids. Germline trimming cut 2 bases from V and 6 bases from J; bases unmatched to any gene: 7. The CDR3 region is CSVERGQGYNGYTF. The CDR3 nucleotides are TGCAGCGTTGAACGGGGACAGGGTTACAATGGCTACACCTTC. Based on the CDR3 plus reference TRBV29-1 and TRBJ1-2, the full variable domain is SAVISQKPSRDICQRGTSLTIQCQVDSQVTMMFWYRQQPGQSLTLIATANQGSEATYESGFVIDKFPISRPNLTFSTLTVSNMSPEDSSIYLCSVERGQGYNGYTFGSGTRLTVV.

The rearrangement uses TRBV28 and TRBJ2-1, with 9 bases aligning to TRBD2. V trimming: 4 bases; J trimming: 7 bases; junction bases outside the gene matches: 11. Germline CDR1 reads MDHEN; CDR2 reads SYDVKM. The CDR3 loop spans 16 amino acids. The CDR3 is CASSSAVGLARNEQFF. The CDR3 bases are TGTGCCAGCAGTTCCGCTGTGGGACTAGCACGGAATGAGCAGTTCTTC.

J is TRBJ2-7 and V is TRBV27, with D possibly matching TRBD2 (6 bases). The length of the CDR3 is 13 residues. V was shortened by 11 bases and J by 5 bases, with 19 bases between the two germline ends. CDR1 and CDR2 (germline): MNHEY, SMNVEV (reference sequence). Here the CDR3 DNA reads TGTGCCGCGGGGACCAGAGACTGGGACGAGCAGTACTTC. Translating gives CAAGTRDWDEQYF.

This clone has a single count. The genes are TRBV9 and TRBJ1-2; D is ambiguous. Germline lookup yields CDR1 SGDLS and CDR2 YYNGEE. This CDR3 has 14 amino acids. Trimming pared 0 bases from V and 4 bases from J, leaving 10 bases between. CDR3 sequence reads: CASSVGNSPYGYTF. The CDR3 DNA is TGTGCCAGCAGCGTAGGTAACAGCCCCTATGGCTACACCTTC.

V and J are TRBV19 and TRBJ2-3; D is unclear. The CDR3 loop spans 14 amino acids. V was clipped by 6 bases and J by 0 bases, with 10 bases between them. Germline V CDR1 and CDR2: LNHDA, SQIVND (reference sequence). In DNA, the CDR3 is TGTGCCAGTAGCGCGGCGCTGAGCACAGATACGCAGTATTTT. As protein: CASSAALSTDTQYF.